This passage covers 25 T cell receptor beta chains from one sample sequenced in a study of blood T cell repertoires in COVID-19. The data were produced by immunoSEQ multiplex PCR, yet TCRdb's version contains in-frame clones alone and is incomplete. The profile shows 190,000 or so clones, 70% to 90% of them singletons. The sample consisted of PBMCs or T cells enriched from blood (not recorded which). The origin of the receptors is a woman in her 30s who had been exposed to COVID-19.

The chain employs TRBV4-1 and TRBJ2-7; 9 bases are a match to TRBD2. The CDR3 runs to 16 residues. CDR1 is MGHRA, CDR2 YSYEKL, per germline. With 0 bases clipped from V and 4 bases from J, the junction kept 7 bases outside the gene matches. This CDR3 is CASSQEPTSGTYEQYF. The CDR3 region has the DNA TGCGCCAGCAGCCAAGAGCCGACTAGCGGAACTTACGAGCAGTACTTC.

J is TRBJ1-2 and V is TRBV7-9, with TRBD1 as a possible D gene (5 bases). Germline-derived CDR1 and CDR2 are SEHNR and FQNEAQ (reference sequence). The CDR3 contains 13 residues. With 1 base removed from V and 7 bases from J, the gap between germline ends came to 10 bases. The CDR3 DNA reads TGTGCCAGCAGCTTAGACTTAGGGGCTGGCTACACCTTC. Translating it yields CASSLDLGAGYTF.

The chain links TRBV10-2 to TRBJ1-1; D call uncertain. V lost 3 bases and J 1 base, leaving 9 bases between the germline ends. Germline CDR1 WSHSY, CDR2 SAAADI. The CDR3 has 14 amino acids. The CDR3 sequence is CASSDLTENTEAFF. The CDR3 DNA follows: TGCGCCAGCAGTGACCTCACAGAGAACACTGAAGCTTTCTTT.

The genes are TRBV5-1 and TRBJ2-7, with TRBD1 matching over 7 bases. The J segment lost 0 bases and the V segment lost 1 base, leaving 4 bases of the junction unmatched. Germline V gene data show CDR1 as SGHRS and CDR2 as YFSETQ. The CDR3 runs to 15 residues. The CDR3 loop is CASSLTRDSSYEQYF. CDR3 coding DNA: TGCGCCAGCAGCTTGACCCGGGACAGCTCCTACGAGCAGTACTTC. Complete variable domain (other parts from reference TRBV5-1 and TRBJ2-7): KAGVTQTPRYLIKTRGQQVTLSCSPISGHRSVSWYQQTPGQGLQFLFEYFSETQRNKGNFPGRFSGRQFSNSRSEMNVSTLELGDSALYLCASSLTRDSSYEQYFGPGTRLTVT.

This clone has only a few counts. The CDR3 protein is CASSGGGSHEPQRIFGELFF. The CDR3 nucleotides are TGTGCCAGCAGCGGGGGGGGCAGTCATGAACCACAAAGGATCTTCGGGGAGCTGTTTTTT. The chain employs TRBV9 and TRBJ2-2; D perhaps matches TRBD2 (7 bases). Per the germline V gene, CDR1 is SGDLS and CDR2 is YYNGEE. The V and J ends lost 3 bases and 7 bases respectively, with 31 bases between them. This CDR3 has 20 residues.

The genes are TRBV5-8 and TRBJ1-4; 11 positions agree with TRBD1. Looked up from germline, CDR1 is SGHTS and CDR2 is YDEGEE. The CDR3 is made up of 15 amino acids. J lost 5 bases, V lost 2 bases, and 2 bases had no gene match. The CDR3 sequence is CASSLGQGANEKLFF. The CDR3 coding sequence is TGTGCCAGCAGCTTAGGACAGGGGGCCAATGAAAAACTGTTTTTT.

This clone was observed once. This rearrangement joins TRBV4-1 to TRBJ1-5, with D possibly matching TRBD1 (6 bases). From germline, CDR1 is MGHRA and CDR2 YSYEKL. Trimming cost V 0 bases and J 6 bases, with 12 bases left between them. This CDR3 comprises 15 residues. The CDR3: CASSQDRGLRQPQHF. CDR3 in DNA: TGCGCCAGCAGCCAAGACAGGGGCCTCCGTCAGCCCCAGCATTTT.

The chain combines TRBV9 with TRBJ1-3; D is perhaps TRBD1 (5 bases). Germline V CDR1 and CDR2: SGDLS, YYNGEE. V was clipped by 4 bases and J by 0 bases, with 14 bases between them. The CDR3 runs to 16 residues. The CDR3 DNA sequence: TGTGCCAGCAGCTGGGGGGTATCAGCCTCTGGAAACACCATATATTTT. This sequence encodes CASSWGVSASGNTIYF. The full variable domain, rest sourced from reference TRBV9 and TRBJ1-3, is DSGVTQTPKHLITATGQRVTLRCSPRSGDLSVYWYQQSLDQGLQFLIQYYNGEERAKGNILERFSAQQFPDLHSELNLSSLELGDSALYFCASSWGVSASGNTIYFGEGSWLTVV.

The rearrangement joins TRBV10-3 to TRBJ1-2; perhaps TRBD1 as D (5 bases). Germline CDR1 is ENHRY and CDR2 is SYGVKD. V lost 6 bases and J lost 1, with 12 bases in between. The CDR3 runs 14 residues. DNA for the CDR3: TGTGCCATCAGGGGGTCGGGGGTTAACTATGGCTACACCTTC. Translated: CAIRGSGVNYGYTF.

This clone was observed once. The genes are TRBV30 and TRBJ2-3, with 7 positions matching TRBD2. The CDR3 has 16 amino acids. After removal of 4 bases from V and 2 bases from J, the junction contained 12 bases not matched to a gene. The germline gives CDR1 GTSNPN, CDR2 SVGIG (reference sequence). CDR3 sequence: CAWKKRGGGTTDTQYF. CDR3 in DNA: TGTGCCTGGAAAAAAAGGGGCGGGGGAACCACAGATACGCAGTATTTT.

The chain couples TRBV28 to TRBJ1-2; 7 bases map to TRBD1. The length of the CDR3 is 15 residues. Germline-derived CDR1 and CDR2 are MDHEN and SYDVKM. With V trimmed by 2 bases and J by 4 bases, 7 bases remained unmatched. CDR3 sequence (DNA): TGTGCCAGCAGTTTACCGACAGGGACGACCTATGGCTACACCTTC. It encodes CASSLPTGTTYGYTF.

The V and J genes are TRBV6-5 and TRBJ1-1, with D possibly being TRBD1 (6 bases). V lost 2 bases and J lost 1, with 8 bases in between. This CDR3 has 14 amino acids. The germline V gene has CDR1 MNHEY and CDR2 SVGAGI. The CDR3 DNA sequence: TGTGCCAGCAGTTACGGGGGCGGGAACACTGAAGCTTTCTTT. Its translation is CASSYGGGNTEAFF.

This clone was seen only once. The chain combines TRBV6-2 or TRBV6-3 with TRBJ2-7; D ambiguous. CDR1 and CDR2 from the germline V gene are MNHEY and SVGEGT. The CDR3 consists of 14 residues. Trimming cost V 5 bases and J 0 bases, with 11 bases left between them. CDR3 nucleotide sequence: TGTGCCAGCAGTGATATACCCAGCTCCTACGAGCAGTACTTC. As protein: CASSDIPSSYEQYF.

The V and J genes are TRBV29-1 and TRBJ1-1; 8 bases are shared with TRBD1. V lost 4 bases, J lost 4 bases, and 8 bases stayed unmatched. The CDR3 sequence is 14 residues long. CDR1 and CDR2 (germline): SQVTM, ANQGSEA. The CDR3 sequence: CSVAGQGFSTEAFF. The CDR3 region has the DNA TGCAGCGTTGCCGGACAGGGATTTAGCACTGAAGCTTTCTTT.

This chain uses TRBV4-1 with TRBJ1-2; the D gene is possibly TRBD1 (5 bases). The CDR3 loop spans 18 amino acids. Germline CDR1 MGHRA, CDR2 YSYEKL. The V end was cut by 0 bases, the J end by 1 base, with 18 bases between. The CDR3 here is CASSQDQGDSIYNYGYTF. The CDR3 DNA follows: TGCGCCAGCAGCCAAGATCAGGGCGACAGCATCTATAACTATGGCTACACCTTC.

The rearrangement joins TRBV7-9 to TRBJ1-4; D gene unclear. The CDR3 consists of 15 residues. CDR1 is SEHNR, CDR2 FQNEAQ, per germline (reference sequence). The ends were cut back, 2 bases at V and 7 bases at J, with 14 bases in the middle. CDR3 loop: CASSLNFGLSEKLFF. In nucleotides, the CDR3 is TGTGCCAGCAGCTTAAATTTCGGGTTGAGTGAAAAACTGTTTTTT.

The chain has TRBV27 and TRBJ2-5; no firm D call. CDR1 and CDR2 from the germline V gene are MNHEY and SMNVEV (reference sequence). V lost 3 bases and J lost 3, with 11 bases in between. The CDR3 is 14 amino acids. For the CDR3, the DNA is TGTGCCAGCAGTTTCTCCGACACAGAAGAGACCCAGTACTTC. It codes for CASSFSDTEETQYF.

At least ten counts were recorded for this clone. The chain recombines TRBV9 with TRBJ1-6; D gene ambiguous. The CDR3 has 13 amino acids. Germline V lookup: CDR1 SGDLS, CDR2 YYNGEE. Trimming removed 8 bases at V and 9 bases at J, with 15 bases between. The CDR3 DNA reads as TGTGCCAGTCGGGAGCACCCAACTTCACCCCTCCACTTT. Protein: CASREHPTSPLHF. Full variable domain (rest looked up from reference TRBV9 and TRBJ1-6): DSGVTQTPKHLITATGQRVTLRCSPRSGDLSVYWYQQSLDQGLQFLIQYYNGEERAKGNILERFSAQQFPDLHSELNLSSLELGDSALYFCASREHPTSPLHFGNGTRLTVT.

The CDR3 sequence: CASSLSQGARTDTQYF. The CDR3 coding sequence is TGTGCCAGCAGCCTATCGCAGGGGGCCCGCACAGATACGCAGTATTTT. This rearrangement joins TRBV9 to TRBJ2-3; 8 bases are shared with TRBD1. V dropped 4 bases and J dropped 1; count of bases not matched to a gene: 8. The CDR3 length is 16 residues. Looked up from germline, CDR1 is SGDLS and CDR2 is YYNGEE. Full variable domain (rest looked up from reference TRBV9 and TRBJ2-3): DSGVTQTPKHLITATGQRVTLRCSPRSGDLSVYWYQQSLDQGLQFLIQYYNGEERAKGNILERFSAQQFPDLHSELNLSSLELGDSALYFCASSLSQGARTDTQYFGPGTRLTVL.

This chain joins TRBV15 and TRBJ2-3, with 11 bases aligning to TRBD2. V was clipped by 5 bases and J by 2 bases; unmatched bases: 9. The germline CDR1 and CDR2 sequences are LNHNV and YYDKDF (reference sequence). This CDR3 is built from 17 residues. The DNA of the CDR3 is TGTGCCACCAGCGCTAGCGGGGGGCCCCAGATCACAGATACGCAGTATTTT. Its translation is CATSASGGPQITDTQYF.

The chain combines TRBV28 with TRBJ2-7; TRBD1 matches at 7 bases. Trimming removed 6 bases from V and 5 bases from J; junction bases left unmatched: 16. CDR1 and CDR2 (germline): MDHEN, SYDVKM. This CDR3 has 16 amino acids. The CDR3 sequence is CASRNAFGARGNEQYF. The CDR3 DNA reads TGTGCCAGCAGAAACGCGTTTGGGGCCAGGGGGAACGAGCAGTACTTC.

The chain recombines TRBV5-1 with TRBJ1-2; tentatively, D is TRBD1 (6 bases). The V gene lost 4 bases and the J gene lost 4 bases, with 17 bases spanning the gap. The length of the CDR3 is 15 residues. In germline, CDR1 is SGHRS, CDR2 YFSETQ. The DNA of the CDR3 is TGCGCCAGCAGCCTAGAGAGGGGGTTTAGCTATGGCTACACCTTC. Its translation: CASSLERGFSYGYTF.

The sample holds one count of this clone. The chain uses TRBV24-1 and TRBJ2-4, with TRBD1 matching 7 bases. The CDR3 covers 20 residues. Per germline, CDR1 KGHDR and CDR2 SFDVKD. V dropped 0 bases and J dropped 2; count of bases not matched to a gene: 15. The DNA of the CDR3 is TGTGCCACCAGTGATTTGGGAATGACAGGGCTGGAAGGGACCAAAAACATTCAGTACTTC. Protein product: CATSDLGMTGLEGTKNIQYF.

The chain couples TRBV24-1 to TRBJ2-1; 7 bases are shared with TRBD1. The CDR3 extends over 16 amino acids. Germline loops: CDR1 KGHDR, CDR2 SFDVKD. V shed 3 bases, J shed 7 bases, and the junction held 11 bases outside the gene matches. The CDR3 region has the DNA TGTGCCACCAGTGATCCTCGACAGGGATTGAGAAATGAGCAGTTCTTC. As protein: CATSDPRQGLRNEQFF.

A few counts support this clone. V is TRBV11-3 and J is TRBJ2-3; D is perhaps TRBD1 (5 bases). The CDR3 runs to 15 residues. Trimming took off 5 bases at V and 1 base at J, with 13 bases between the two ends. Germline-derived CDR1 and CDR2 are SGHNT and YENEEA. CDR3 coding DNA: TGTGCCAGCAGCCCGCGGACGACAGGCACAGATACGCAGTATTTT. It yields the protein CASSPRTTGTDTQYF.